What follows describes a single TCR beta chain. The antigen is not known. Thyroid ultrasound and orbital computed tomography, with clinical symptoms and serum thyroxine and TRAb, informed diagnoses. An approximately 10 ml volume of fresh peripheral blood provided the PBMCs. Amplification of TCR beta CDR3 regions was performed using RNA transcripts as template. A first-round RT-PCR of the TCR CDR3 used the HTBI primer set. A single record per CDR3 protein comes from TCRdb applying MiXCR to the multiplex PCR reads. The profile shows some 650,000 distinct CDR3 sequences, about a sixth of them singletons. This specimen comes from a study of T cells in Graves' hyperthyroidism and ophthalmopathy. This CDR3 contains 18 residues. V lost 0 bases, J lost 4 bases, and 8 bases stayed unmatched. Germline-derived CDR1 and CDR2 are LGHDT and YNNKEL (reference sequence). Whole-study results and caveats: Progression to ophthalmopathy was predicted a median of approximately seven months early.

The sample consisted of blood. This chain connects TRBV3-1 to TRBJ2-7; 14 nucleotides line up with TRBD2. The TCR sequence derives from a woman between 35 and 50 years old with Graves' ophthalmopathy. The CDR3 coding sequence is TGTGCCAGCAGCCAAGATTTGGGGACTAGCGGGAGACCATACGAGCAGTACTTC. Its translation: CASSQDLGTSGRPYEQYF.